A selection of T cell receptor beta chains follows, all from one sample in a study of early T cells in non-severe SARS-CoV-2 infection. TCRdb analysed the 5' RACE reads with MiXCR anew, one entry per CDR3 protein. The sample lists 95,000 to 110,000 distinct CDR3 sequences, 11% seen once, with about 7.6% in the top ten. Sequenced input: whole blood. These receptors all stem from an adult who was a healthcare worker with PCR-confirmed SARS-CoV-2 infection or an uninfected control (not recorded which). Each CDR3 is given with its conserved first and last residue.

>TRBV5-4
CASSPGAGGETQYF
>TRBV20-1
CSARVGRWSGGANVLTF
>TRBV20-1
CSVSLSSYEQYF
>TRBV6-6
CASSSQQANYGYTF
>TRBV28
CASSLGGLQYEQYF
>TRBV7-2
CASSLATGADTEAFF
>TRBV28
CASSLGTPRNEQYF
>TRBV13
CASSFISGANVLTF
>TRBV28
CASSSGTGIYEQYF
>TRBV2
CASSTSSDGRRSRDTQYF
>TRBV20-1
CSAGGLADLYEQYF
>TRBV7-9
CASSSHAGTGVDTQYF
>TRBV7-2
CASRNSGTGNTGELFF
>TRBV18
CASSPLGQDNQPQHF
>TRBV7-2
CASSKRRGNGADTQYF
>TRBV2
CASRSGQGASTGELFF
>TRBV12-3/TRBV12-4
CASSLAQTTGELFF
>TRBV7-9
CASSHPLGGEQFF
>TRBV2
CASRGVTGFSGNTIYF
>TRBV20-1
CSARVPSSSYEQYF
>TRBV7-9
CASSFTADSNQPQHF
>TRBV5-4
CASSPGQGVLETQYF
>TRBV4-3
CVSSQVSGRFVGELFF
>TRBV7-2
CASSLEGVNAGELFF
>TRBV9
CASSVVPRDTQYF
>TRBV20-1
CSASNGLEGDEQFF
>TRBV10-3
CAISESTTVGRNEQFF
>TRBV5-6
CASSLSAAWGQPQHF
>TRBV19
CASSIVSGRRLSGANVLTF
>TRBV28
CATGTGTGAEAFF
>TRBV5-6
CASSPGVLAGGETQYF
>TRBV5-1
CASSLALGQETQYF
>TRBV10-3
CATGRASGSIDEQFF
>TRBV9
CASSVGPVYNEQFF
>TRBV28
CASTFDRAYEQYF
>TRBV5-1
CASSLGHRNTEAFF
>TRBV6-5
CASSYTAGLAVLGETQYF